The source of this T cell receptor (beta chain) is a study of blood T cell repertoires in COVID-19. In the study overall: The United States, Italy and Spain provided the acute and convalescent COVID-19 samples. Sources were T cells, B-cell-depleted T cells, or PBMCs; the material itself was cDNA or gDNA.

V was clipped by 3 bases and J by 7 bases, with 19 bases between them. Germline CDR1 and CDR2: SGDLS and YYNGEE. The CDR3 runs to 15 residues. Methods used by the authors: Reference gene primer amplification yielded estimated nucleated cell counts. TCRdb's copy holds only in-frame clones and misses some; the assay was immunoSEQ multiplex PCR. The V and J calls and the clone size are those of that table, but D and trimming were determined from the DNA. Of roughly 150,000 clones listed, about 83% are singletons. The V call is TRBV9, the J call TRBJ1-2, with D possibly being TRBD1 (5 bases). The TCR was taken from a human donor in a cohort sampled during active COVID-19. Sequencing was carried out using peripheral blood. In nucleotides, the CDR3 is TGTGCCAGCAGCGCCCCCCAGGGATTTGGCTCTGGCTACACCTTC. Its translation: CASSAPQGFGSGYTF.